This T cell receptor (beta chain) was documented in a study of T cells in Graves' hyperthyroidism and ophthalmopathy. This CDR3 is built from 14 residues. V was pared by 11 bases and J by 1 base, with 17 bases between. Germline lookup yields CDR1 ENHRY and CDR2 SYGVKD. This clonotype was seen only a few times. Its specificity is not known. Regarding the study as a whole: Blood also showed most of the thyroid clonotypes that were expanded above 0.001.

RNA transcripts were the template for amplifying TCR beta CDR3 regions. TCR CDR3 regions were first amplified by RT-PCR with HTBI primers. TCRdb re-derived calls from the multiplex PCR reads in MiXCR, one entry per CDR3 protein. The data show nearly 600,000 distinct CDR3 sequences, approximately 14% seen once. The source is a young woman with Graves' ophthalmopathy. This rearrangement joins TRBV10-3 to TRBJ1-1; D possibly corresponds to TRBD1 (6 bases). What was sequenced was blood. DNA of the CDR3: TGTGCCGCTACACAGGGCTTGCAGAACACTGAAGCTTTCTTT. It encodes CAATQGLQNTEAFF.